This entry describes one TCR beta chain. Within the sample, other DNA sequences also encode this same CDR3. Method: immunoSEQ multiplex PCR; TCRdb's copy keeps in-frame clones and lacks some. The sample carries tens of thousands of clones, approximately 92% recorded once. The germline V gene has CDR1 LNHDA and CDR2 SQIVND (reference sequence). The J segment lost 1 base and the V segment lost 3 bases, leaving 2 bases of the junction unmatched. CDR3 length equals 14 residues. This specimen belongs to a study of T cell changes during pregnancy in multiple sclerosis. The chain employs TRBV19 and TRBJ1-1; 7 bases are a match to TRBD1. This TCR came from a female donor with multiple sclerosis, enrolled in a pregnancy study. Sequenced material: CD4+ T cells from peripheral blood mononuclear cells, taken before pregnancy. The DNA for the CDR3 is TGTGCCAGTAGTATTAACAGGGGGAACACTGAAGCTTTCTTT. It codes for CASSINRGNTEAFF.